Given below is one T cell receptor beta chain in context. These data originate in a study of blood T cell repertoires in COVID-19. As for the study in general: The analysed material was cDNA or gDNA that came from T cells, B-cell-depleted T cells, or PBMCs.

Allocation to cohorts depended on clinical history reported by the participants. Exposed participants came across a COVID-19 case within 2 weeks before study entry. Authors' analysis steps: Reference gene primer amplification gave nucleated cell count estimates. Generated by immunoSEQ multiplex PCR, the TCRdb table keeps only in-frame clones and is missing some. From that table come the V and J calls and clone size; the DNA was used to work out D and trimming. The sample consists of fewer than 350,000 clones, about 85% of them appearing once. The CDR3 runs to 14 residues. The germline V gene has CDR1 SQVTM and CDR2 ANQGSEA. Deletions cut 4 bases from V and 7 bases from J, with 16 bases between.

This clonotype originated in a woman in her thirties who had been exposed to COVID-19. The rearrangement uses TRBV29-1 and TRBJ1-4; a weak D match, TRBD1 (5 bases). Sample: PBMCs or T cells enriched from blood (not recorded which). The chain's CDR3 is CSVAKGILGEKLFF. The CDR3 coding sequence is TGCAGCGTTGCAAAGGGGATCTTGGGTGAAAAACTGTTTTTT.